This TCR beta chain was documented in a study of glioma-infiltrating T cells. Using RNA template, CDR3s of TCR alpha and beta were amplified with iRepertoire arm-PCR. One-step reverse transcription and amplification started from approximately 100-400 ng of tissue mRNA or PBMC total RNA. One entry per CDR3 protein results from TCRdb running MiXCR on the multiplex PCR reads. This sample carries approximately 400,000 distinct CDR3 sequences, roughly two fifths of them seen once, and the ten largest clones take approximately 12%. J was trimmed by 7 bases and V by 1 base; bases with no gene match: 8. The CDR3 has 16 residues. Germline CDR1 and CDR2: SGHTA and FQGNSA. General study findings and limits: Patients with low tissue-blood divergence carried a signature set of shared blood CDR3 motifs. Only very few CDR3 sequences appeared in both tissue and blood. Tissue-blood divergence was below expectation in non-neoplastic patients, above in gliomas.

Concerning this clonotype: Antigen unknown.

The receptor was derived from a human donor with low-grade glioma or glioblastoma, undergoing nonglioma brain surgery, or in good health (not recorded which). Sequencing input: glioma tissue, nonneoplastic brain tissue, or PBMCs (not recorded which). The chain links TRBV7-2 to TRBJ1-5; 9 bases match TRBD1. CDR3: CASSLEARQGDQPQHF. CDR3 coding DNA: TGTGCCAGCAGCTTAGAAGCCAGACAGGGGGACCAGCCCCAGCATTTT. Full variable domain (missing parts from reference TRBV7-2 and TRBJ1-5): GAGVSQSPSNKVTEKGKDVELRCDPISGHTALYWYRQSLGQGLEFLIYFQGNSAPDKSGLPSDRFSAERTGGSVSTLTIQRTQQEDSAVYLCASSLEARQGDQPQHFGDGTRLSIL.